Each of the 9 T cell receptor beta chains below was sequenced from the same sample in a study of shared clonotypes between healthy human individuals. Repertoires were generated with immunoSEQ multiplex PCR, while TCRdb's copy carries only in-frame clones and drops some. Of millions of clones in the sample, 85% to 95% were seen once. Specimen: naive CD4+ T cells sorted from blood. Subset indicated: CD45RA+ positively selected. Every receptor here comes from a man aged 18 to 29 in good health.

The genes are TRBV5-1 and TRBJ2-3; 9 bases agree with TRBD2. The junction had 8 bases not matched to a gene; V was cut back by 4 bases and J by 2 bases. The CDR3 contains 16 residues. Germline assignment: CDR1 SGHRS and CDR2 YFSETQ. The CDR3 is CASSTKLAGSTDTQYF. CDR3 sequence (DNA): TGCGCCAGCAGCACGAAACTAGCGGGTTCCACAGATACGCAGTATTTT.

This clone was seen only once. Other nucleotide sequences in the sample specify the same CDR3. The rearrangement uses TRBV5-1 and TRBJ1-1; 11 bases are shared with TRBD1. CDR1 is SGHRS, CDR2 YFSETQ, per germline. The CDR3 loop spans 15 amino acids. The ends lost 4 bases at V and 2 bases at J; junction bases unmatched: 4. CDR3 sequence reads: CASSPGTGGNTEAFF. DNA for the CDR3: TGCGCCAGCAGCCCCGGGACAGGGGGAAACACTGAAGCTTTCTTT. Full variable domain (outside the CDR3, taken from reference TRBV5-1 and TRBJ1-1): KAGVTQTPRYLIKTRGQQVTLSCSPISGHRSVSWYQQTPGQGLQFLFEYFSETQRNKGNFPGRFSGRQFSNSRSEMNVSTLELGDSALYLCASSPGTGGNTEAFFGQGTRLTVV.

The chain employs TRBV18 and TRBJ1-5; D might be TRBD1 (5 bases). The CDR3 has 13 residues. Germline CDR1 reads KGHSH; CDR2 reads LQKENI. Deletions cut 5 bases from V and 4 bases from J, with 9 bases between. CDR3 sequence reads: CASSSDRNQPQHF. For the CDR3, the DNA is TGTGCCAGCTCATCCGACAGAAATCAGCCCCAGCATTTT.

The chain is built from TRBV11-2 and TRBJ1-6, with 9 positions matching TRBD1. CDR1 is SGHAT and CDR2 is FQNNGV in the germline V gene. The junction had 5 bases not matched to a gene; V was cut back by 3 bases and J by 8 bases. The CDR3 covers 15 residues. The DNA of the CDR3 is TGTGCCAGCAGCTTTACAGGGGGCAAAGATTCACCCCTCCACTTT. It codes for CASSFTGGKDSPLHF.

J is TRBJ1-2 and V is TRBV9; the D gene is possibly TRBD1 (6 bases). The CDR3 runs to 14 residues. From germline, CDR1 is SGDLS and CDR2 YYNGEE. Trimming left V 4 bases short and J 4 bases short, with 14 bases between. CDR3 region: CASSPRDNRYGYTF. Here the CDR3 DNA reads TGTGCCAGCAGCCCGCGGGACAACCGCTATGGCTACACCTTC.

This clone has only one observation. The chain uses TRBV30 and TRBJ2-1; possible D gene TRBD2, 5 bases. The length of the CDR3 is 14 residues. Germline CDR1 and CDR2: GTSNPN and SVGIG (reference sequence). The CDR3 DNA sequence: TGTGCTTATTTAGGGTTCCGGGGTTACAATGAGCAGTTCTTC. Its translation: CAYLGFRGYNEQFF.

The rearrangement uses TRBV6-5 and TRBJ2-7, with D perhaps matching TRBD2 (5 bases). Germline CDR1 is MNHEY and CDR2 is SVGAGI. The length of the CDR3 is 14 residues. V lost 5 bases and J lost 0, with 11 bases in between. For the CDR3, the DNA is TGTGCCAGCAGTCGGCGGGCGAGCTCCTACGAGCAGTACTTC. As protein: CASSRRASSYEQYF.

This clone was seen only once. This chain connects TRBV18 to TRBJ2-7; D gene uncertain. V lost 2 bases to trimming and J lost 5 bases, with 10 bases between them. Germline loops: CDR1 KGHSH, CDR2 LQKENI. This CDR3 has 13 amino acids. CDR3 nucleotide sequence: TGTGCCAGCTCACCAGGGGTGAAGAACGAGCAGTACTTC. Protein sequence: CASSPGVKNEQYF.

Written as DNA, the CDR3 is TGCGCCAGCAGCCTCTTCGGACAGAATGAAGAGACCCAGTACTTC. It specifies CASSLFGQNEETQYF. This chain joins TRBV5-1 and TRBJ2-5, with D maybe TRBD1 (6 bases). Per germline, CDR1 SGHRS and CDR2 YFSETQ. There are 15 residues in the CDR3. Trimming removed 4 bases at V and 3 bases at J, with 16 bases between.